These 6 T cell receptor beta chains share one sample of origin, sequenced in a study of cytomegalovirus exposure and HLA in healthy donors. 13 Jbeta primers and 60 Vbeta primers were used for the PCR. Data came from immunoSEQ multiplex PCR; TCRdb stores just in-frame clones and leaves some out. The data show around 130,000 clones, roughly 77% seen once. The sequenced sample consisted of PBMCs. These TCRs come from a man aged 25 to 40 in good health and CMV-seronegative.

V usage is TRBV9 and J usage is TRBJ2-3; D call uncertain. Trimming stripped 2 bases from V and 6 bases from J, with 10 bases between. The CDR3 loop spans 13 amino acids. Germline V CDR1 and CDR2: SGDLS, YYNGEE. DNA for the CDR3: TGTGCCAGCAGCGTTCAGACATCCGATACGCAGTATTTT. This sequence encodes CASSVQTSDTQYF.

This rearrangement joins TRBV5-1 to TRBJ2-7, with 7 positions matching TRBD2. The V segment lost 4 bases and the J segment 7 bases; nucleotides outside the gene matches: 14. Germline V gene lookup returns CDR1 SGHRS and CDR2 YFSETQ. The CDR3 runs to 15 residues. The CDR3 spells CASSLGDGLGREQYF. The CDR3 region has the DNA TGCGCCAGCAGCCTTGGCGACGGACTAGGGCGGGAGCAGTACTTC.

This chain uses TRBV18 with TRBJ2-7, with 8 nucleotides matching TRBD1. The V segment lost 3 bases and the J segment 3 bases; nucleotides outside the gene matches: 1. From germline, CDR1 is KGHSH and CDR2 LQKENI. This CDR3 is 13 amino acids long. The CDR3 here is CASSPDRVYEQYF. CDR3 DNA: TGTGCCAGCTCACCGGACAGGGTCTACGAGCAGTACTTC.

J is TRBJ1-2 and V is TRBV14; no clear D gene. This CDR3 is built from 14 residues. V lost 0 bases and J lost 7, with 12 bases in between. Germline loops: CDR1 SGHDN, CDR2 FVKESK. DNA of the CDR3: TGTGCCAGCAGCCAAGATCGTAGTCGTTCTGGCTACACCTTC. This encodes CASSQDRSRSGYTF.

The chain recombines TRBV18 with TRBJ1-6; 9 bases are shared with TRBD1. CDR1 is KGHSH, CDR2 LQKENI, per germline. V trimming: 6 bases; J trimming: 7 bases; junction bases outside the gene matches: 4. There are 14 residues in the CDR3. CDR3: CASSAGQGNSPLHF. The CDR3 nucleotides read TGTGCCAGCTCGGCCGGACAGGGGAATTCACCCCTCCACTTT.

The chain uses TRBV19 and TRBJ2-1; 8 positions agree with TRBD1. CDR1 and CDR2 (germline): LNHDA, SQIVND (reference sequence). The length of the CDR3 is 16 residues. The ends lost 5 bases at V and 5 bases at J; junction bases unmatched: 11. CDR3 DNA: TGTGCCAGTAGTCCACCGACAGGGGTGGTTAACAATGAGCAGTTCTTC. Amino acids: CASSPPTGVVNNEQFF.